This is a list of T cell receptor beta chains from one sample in a study of CXCR3-negative and CXCR3-positive naive CD8 T cells. TCRdb re-called the 5' RACE reads; every CDR3 protein appears as one record, without DNA. This table lists about 62,000 distinct CDR3 sequences. The source material was naive CXCR3- CD8+ T cells from blood. All receptors derive from a human donor in good health. Some clones in this sample may be carry-over from other donors' samples. CDR3s include the opening cysteine and the closing phenylalanine or tryptophan. Some rows mark clone size as missing; the rest say once, few, many or name a class of expanded clone.

V gene: TRBV28; J gene: TRBJ1-1; clone size: NA; CDR3 protein: CASGQGSSEAFF
V gene: TRBV12-3/TRBV12-4; J gene: TRBJ2-7; clone size: NA; CDR3 protein: CASSYGDYEQYF
V gene: TRBV7-2; J gene: TRBJ1-6; clone size: NA; CDR3 protein: CASSQGGAAMYNSPLHF
V gene: TRBV4-3; J gene: TRBJ1-3; clone size: NA; CDR3 protein: CASSQDGQLTGNTIYF
V gene: TRBV6-6; J gene: TRBJ2-1; clone size: NA; CDR3 protein: CASHPGRGLGEQFF
V gene: TRBV7-8; J gene: TRBJ1-5; clone size: NA; CDR3 protein: CASSPGFEGSNQPRHF
V gene: TRBV28; J gene: TRBJ2-7; clone size: NA; CDR3 protein: CASSPDGQGQTYEQYF
V gene: TRBV7-3; J gene: TRBJ2-1; clone size: NA; CDR3 protein: CASSGDTYNEQFF
V gene: TRBV6-6; J gene: TRBJ1-4; clone size: medium-sized; CDR3 protein: CASSYTHQDEKLFF
V gene: TRBV7-9; J gene: TRBJ2-3; clone size: NA; CDR3 protein: CARREGGTDTQYF
V gene: TRBV10-2; J gene: TRBJ2-2; clone size: NA; CDR3 protein: CASSPGTGKNTGELFF
V gene: TRBV29-1; J gene: TRBJ2-1; clone size: NA; CDR3 protein: CSVEDLRTGSYNEQFF
V gene: TRBV7-9; J gene: TRBJ1-1; clone size: NA; CDR3 protein: CASSLELQGRTEAFF
V gene: TRBV7-8; J gene: TRBJ1-5; clone size: NA; CDR3 protein: CASSLGSGAVYSNQPQHF
V gene: TRBV6-5; J gene: TRBJ2-7; clone size: NA; CDR3 protein: CASSYDGRPGYEQYF
V gene: TRBV6-4; J gene: TRBJ2-3; clone size: NA; CDR3 protein: CASSETGETDTQYF
V gene: TRBV14; J gene: TRBJ2-1; clone size: NA; CDR3 protein: CASSQAGAGPYYNEQFF
V gene: TRBV7-3; J gene: TRBJ1-6; clone size: NA; CDR3 protein: CASSSGDYSPLHF
V gene: TRBV6-2/TRBV6-3; J gene: TRBJ2-7; clone size: NA; CDR3 protein: CASSSRDTYYEQYF
V gene: TRBV20-1; J gene: TRBJ1-4; clone size: NA; CDR3 protein: CSARDLGDSGGKLFF
V gene: TRBV20-1; J gene: TRBJ2-7; clone size: NA; CDR3 protein: CSARDMGPTSPYEQYF
V gene: TRBV5-1; J gene: TRBJ2-7; clone size: NA; CDR3 protein: CASSPGYGDYEQYF
V gene: TRBV29-1; J gene: TRBJ2-4; clone size: medium-sized; CDR3 protein: CSVETLGGGWNIQYF
V gene: TRBV29-1; J gene: TRBJ1-2; clone size: NA; CDR3 protein: CSVGGSANYGYTF
V gene: TRBV20-1; J gene: TRBJ1-5; clone size: NA; CDR3 protein: CSARALRGGGEQPQHF
V gene: TRBV19; J gene: TRBJ1-2; clone size: NA; CDR3 protein: CATRQSVGYTF
V gene: TRBV6-2/TRBV6-3; J gene: TRBJ1-2; clone size: NA; CDR3 protein: CASSYSGQGPYGYTF
V gene: TRBV29-1; J gene: TRBJ2-1; clone size: NA; CDR3 protein: CSVERASGFYNEQFF
V gene: TRBV9; J gene: TRBJ2-7; clone size: NA; CDR3 protein: CASSVGREAPYEQYF
V gene: TRBV28; J gene: TRBJ2-3; clone size: NA; CDR3 protein: CASSFRLAGDDTQYF
V gene: TRBV12-3/TRBV12-4; J gene: TRBJ2-1; clone size: NA; CDR3 protein: CASSFTGQQGEQFF
V gene: TRBV27; J gene: TRBJ2-1; clone size: NA; CDR3 protein: CASTPGTYDSYNEQFF
V gene: TRBV27; J gene: TRBJ2-7; clone size: NA; CDR3 protein: CASSYRSYYEQYF
V gene: TRBV20-1; J gene: TRBJ2-1; clone size: NA; CDR3 protein: CSAFGTRGYNEQFF
V gene: TRBV6-2/TRBV6-3; J gene: TRBJ2-7; clone size: NA; CDR3 protein: CASSYGLASYEQYF
V gene: TRBV19; J gene: TRBJ2-7; clone size: NA; CDR3 protein: CASSKTRDTISSYEQYF
V gene: TRBV29-1; J gene: TRBJ2-1; clone size: NA; CDR3 protein: CSVEGARAGEYNEQFF
V gene: TRBV5-1; J gene: TRBJ2-3; clone size: NA; CDR3 protein: CASSLSGGAVDTQYF
V gene: TRBV10-3; J gene: TRBJ2-7; clone size: NA; CDR3 protein: CAIRRDSSYEQYF
V gene: TRBV7-3; J gene: TRBJ2-2; clone size: NA; CDR3 protein: CASSDTPHLYRGSNTGELFF
V gene: TRBV20-1; J gene: TRBJ2-7; clone size: NA; CDR3 protein: CSASEGLGAVVSYEQYF
V gene: TRBV7-9; J gene: TRBJ2-3; clone size: NA; CDR3 protein: CASSLGGLDRSTDTQYF
V gene: TRBV14; J gene: TRBJ2-4; clone size: NA; CDR3 protein: CASSQGHSWGSKNIQYF
V gene: TRBV20-1; J gene: TRBJ2-5; clone size: NA; CDR3 protein: CSARGEAVDQETQYF
V gene: TRBV7-9; J gene: TRBJ1-5; clone size: NA; CDR3 protein: CASSSPRTGDQPQHF
V gene: TRBV4-3; J gene: TRBJ1-2; clone size: NA; CDR3 protein: CASSQDRGTNYGYTF
V gene: TRBV7-8; J gene: TRBJ2-7; clone size: NA; CDR3 protein: CASTFSSGEQYF
V gene: TRBV29-1; J gene: TRBJ1-2; clone size: NA; CDR3 protein: CSVEDPLGYTF
V gene: TRBV21-1; J gene: TRBJ2-1; clone size: NA; CDR3 protein: CASTKQGMKHNEQFF
V gene: TRBV28; J gene: TRBJ1-2; clone size: NA; CDR3 protein: CASRETGQTYGYTF
V gene: TRBV5-6; J gene: TRBJ2-2; clone size: NA; CDR3 protein: CASSLGQAGELFF
V gene: TRBV6-6; J gene: TRBJ2-5; clone size: NA; CDR3 protein: CASSYFRGLGNRLRSEETQYF
V gene: TRBV4-1; J gene: TRBJ2-7; clone size: NA; CDR3 protein: CASSQLIAAYEQYF
V gene: TRBV7-9; J gene: TRBJ2-2; clone size: NA; CDR3 protein: CASSLVPGNRPGELFF
V gene: TRBV27; J gene: TRBJ2-5; clone size: NA; CDR3 protein: CASTPTGALGETQYF
V gene: TRBV12-3/TRBV12-4; J gene: TRBJ2-7; clone size: NA; CDR3 protein: CASSFSSLPSYEQYF
V gene: TRBV14; J gene: TRBJ2-3; clone size: NA; CDR3 protein: CASSQDPGQITDTQYF